These 7 T cell receptor beta chains were all obtained from the same sample, sequenced in a study of blood T cell repertoires in COVID-19. The assay was immunoSEQ multiplex PCR, and TCRdb's table has in-frame clones only and misses some. The top ten hold more than 1.4% of the sample, which has over 350,000 clones, about nine tenths seen once. Sequencing was done on a sample of peripheral blood. The receptors here all came from a woman in her twenties or thirties with active or convalescent COVID-19.

The chain employs TRBV5-4 and TRBJ2-5; 12 bases agree with TRBD1. J lost 5 bases, V lost 7 bases, and 3 bases had no gene match. The CDR3 length is 13 residues. Germline V gives CDR1 SGHNT, CDR2 YYREEE (reference sequence). The CDR3 here is CASWGQGAETQYF. The CDR3 nucleotides read TGTGCCAGCTGGGGACAGGGGGCGGAGACCCAGTACTTC. The full variable domain, with the rest looked up from reference TRBV5-4 and TRBJ2-5, is ETGVTQSPTHLIKTRGQQVTLRCSSQSGHNTVSWYQQALGQGPQFIFQYYREEENGRGNFPPRFSGLQFPNYSSELNVNALELDDSALYLCASWGQGAETQYFGPGTRLLVL.

The chain has TRBV7-9 and TRBJ2-5, with D hard to call. The CDR3 has 14 residues. The germline CDR1 and CDR2 sequences are SEHNR and FQNEAQ (reference sequence). V lost 0 bases and J 5 bases, leaving 10 bases between the germline ends. The CDR3 bases are TGTGCCAGCAGCTTAGCGAGGAGTCAGGAGACCCAGTACTTC. As protein: CASSLARSQETQYF. The complete variable domain, with remaining parts taken from reference TRBV7-9 and TRBJ2-5, reads DTGVSQNPRHKITKRGQNVTFRCDPISEHNRLYWYRQTLGQGPEFLTYFQNEAQLEKSRLLSDRFSAERPKGSFSTLEIQRTEQGDSAMYLCASSLARSQETQYFGPGTRLLVL.

The gene calls are TRBV4-1 and TRBJ2-2, with TRBD2 matching 10 bases. V dropped 4 bases and J dropped 5; count of bases not matched to a gene: 13. The CDR3 runs to 18 residues. CDR1 and CDR2 from the germline V gene are MGHRA and YSYEKL. Written as DNA, the CDR3 is TGCGCCAGCAGCCGTGAGCTATGGGCTAGCGGGGGAACCGGGGAGCTGTTTTTT. Protein: CASSRELWASGGTGELFF.

This chain uses TRBV4-1 with TRBJ1-6; TRBD1 is a possible D gene (5 bases). CDR1 is MGHRA, CDR2 YSYEKL, per germline. The CDR3 covers 15 residues. V was shortened by 0 bases and J by 9 bases, with 12 bases between the two germline ends. CDR3 DNA sequence: TGCGCCAGCAGCCAAGAGGGTCAGGGAGGTTCACCCCTCCACTTT. This translates into CASSQEGQGGSPLHF.

The chain joins TRBV11-2 to TRBJ2-5; D may be TRBD2 (5 bases). This CDR3 is built from 16 residues. The V and J ends lost 2 bases and 5 bases respectively, with 18 bases between them. Germline values: CDR1 SGHAT, CDR2 FQNNGV. This chain's CDR3 is CASSLNLPNPGETQYF. The CDR3 DNA reads TGTGCCAGCAGCTTAAACCTGCCCAACCCGGGGGAGACCCAGTACTTC.

This clone was picked up one time. The V and J genes are TRBV10-3 and TRBJ1-5; 9 bases match TRBD1. Germline V gene lookup returns CDR1 ENHRY and CDR2 SYGVKD. The V and J ends lost 5 bases and 0 bases, in that order; junction bases with no gene match: 11. The CDR3 is made up of 18 amino acids. The CDR3 coding sequence is TGTGCCATCAGTAACGGGACAGGGCTTCCCTATAGCAATCAGCCCCAGCATTTT. Residues: CAISNGTGLPYSNQPQHF.

V is TRBV15 and J is TRBJ2-1; 9 bases fit TRBD1. Looked up from germline, CDR1 is LNHNV and CDR2 is YYDKDF (reference sequence). Losses at the gene ends were 1 base for V and 6 bases for J; bases not matched to a gene: 4. This CDR3 has 15 amino acids. The chain's CDR3 is CATSRAGTGINEQFF. In DNA, the CDR3 is TGTGCCACCAGCAGAGCCGGGACAGGGATCAATGAGCAGTTCTTC.